The present T cell receptor (beta chain) was sequenced within a study of metastatic and nonmetastatic thyroid tumors. Study overall: Across peripheral blood and tumor or nodule tissue samples taken from malignant and benign thyroid patients, the repertoires were compared with one another.

Using MiXCR, TCRdb reanalyzed the PCR reads. The data hold 13,000 or so clones, with 25% to 30% observed a single time. Each patient went into thyroid surgery without having received any treatment. This clone has only a few counts. Germline CDR1 SGHTA, CDR2 FQGTGA. The CDR3 length is 15 residues. Germline trimming cut 4 bases from V and 6 bases from J; bases unmatched to any gene: 6. This clonotype originated in a female donor with papillary thyroid cancer or a benign thyroid nodule (not recorded which). Some clones in this sample may be carry-over from other donors' samples. V usage is TRBV7-3 and J usage is TRBJ2-1; TRBD2 agrees at 10 bases. What was sequenced was tumor tissue. Written as DNA, the CDR3 is TGTGCCAGCAGCTACGTAGCGGGAGGAGGCAATGAGCAGTTCTTC. Amino acids: CASSYVAGGGNEQFF.